This TCR beta chain was obtained from a study of blood T cell repertoires in COVID-19. Study-wide background: The study drew acute and convalescent COVID-19 samples from the United States, Italy and Spain. T cells, B-cell-depleted T cells, or PBMCs provided the cDNA or gDNA that served as material.

Germline V gene sequence: CDR1 GTSNPN, CDR2 SVGIG (reference sequence). There are 13 residues in the CDR3. V was clipped by 3 bases and J by 6 bases, with 14 bases between them. Assay: immunoSEQ multiplex PCR; the TCRdb copy retains only in-frame clones and omits some. The table has 200,000 to 300,000 clones, 87% seen once. The chain links TRBV30 to TRBJ1-2, with a weak D call TRBD1 (6 bases). This receptor was taken from a middle-aged woman who had recovered from COVID-19. The sequenced material came from peripheral blood. The CDR3 here is CAWSGGGQDGYTF. The CDR3 DNA is TGTGCCTGGAGCGGGGGGGGCCAAGATGGCTACACCTTC.